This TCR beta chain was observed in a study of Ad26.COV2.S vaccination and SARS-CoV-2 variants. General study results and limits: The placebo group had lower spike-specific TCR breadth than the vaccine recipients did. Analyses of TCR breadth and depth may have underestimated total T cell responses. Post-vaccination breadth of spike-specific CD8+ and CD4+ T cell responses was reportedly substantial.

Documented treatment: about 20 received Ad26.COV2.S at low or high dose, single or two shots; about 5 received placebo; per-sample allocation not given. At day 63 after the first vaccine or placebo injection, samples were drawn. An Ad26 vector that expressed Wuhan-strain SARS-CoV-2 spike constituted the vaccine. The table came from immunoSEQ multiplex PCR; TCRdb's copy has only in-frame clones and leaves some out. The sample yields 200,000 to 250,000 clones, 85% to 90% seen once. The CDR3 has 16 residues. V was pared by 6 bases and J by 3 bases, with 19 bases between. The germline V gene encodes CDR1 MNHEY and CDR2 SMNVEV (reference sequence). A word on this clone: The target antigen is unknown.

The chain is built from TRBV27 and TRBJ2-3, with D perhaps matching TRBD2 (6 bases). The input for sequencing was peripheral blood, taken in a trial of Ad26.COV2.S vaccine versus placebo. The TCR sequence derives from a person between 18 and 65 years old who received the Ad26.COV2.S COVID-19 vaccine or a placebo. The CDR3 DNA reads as TGTGCCAGCAGCTTTTTATTCGGGAGTGGGACAGATACGCAGTATTTT. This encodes CASSFLFGSGTDTQYF.